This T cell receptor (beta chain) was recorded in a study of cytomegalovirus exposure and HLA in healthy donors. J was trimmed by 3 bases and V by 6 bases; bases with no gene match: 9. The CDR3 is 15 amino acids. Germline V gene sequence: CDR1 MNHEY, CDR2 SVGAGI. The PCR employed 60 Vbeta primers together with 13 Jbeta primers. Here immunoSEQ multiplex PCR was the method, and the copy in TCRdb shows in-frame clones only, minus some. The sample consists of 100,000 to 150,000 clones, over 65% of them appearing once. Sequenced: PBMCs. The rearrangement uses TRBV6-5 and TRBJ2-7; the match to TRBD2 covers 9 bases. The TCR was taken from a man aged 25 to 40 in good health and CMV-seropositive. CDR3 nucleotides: TGTGCCAGCAGCTCCCGGGCAGCGGGGGGCTACGAGCAGTACTTC. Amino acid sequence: CASSSRAAGGYEQYF.